Reported below is one T cell receptor beta chain. This entry belongs to a study of blood T cell repertoires in COVID-19. The protocol was immunoSEQ multiplex PCR, while the TCRdb copy is restricted to in-frame clones and leaves out a portion. There are fewer than 250,000 clones in the sample; roughly 84% occur only once, and approximately 19% lies in the top ten. The sequencing input was peripheral blood. The clonotype comes from a human donor in a cohort sampled during active COVID-19.

The CDR3 loop is CASRNNRGWEKLFF. The CDR3 DNA sequence: TGTGCCAGTAGAAATAACAGGGGCTGGGAAAAACTGTTTTTT. The chain recombines TRBV19 with TRBJ1-4, with 7 bases lining up with TRBD1. V gave up 6 bases and J gave up 8 bases; unmatched junction bases: 9. The length of the CDR3 is 14 residues. Per the germline V gene, CDR1 is LNHDA and CDR2 is SQIVND (reference sequence).